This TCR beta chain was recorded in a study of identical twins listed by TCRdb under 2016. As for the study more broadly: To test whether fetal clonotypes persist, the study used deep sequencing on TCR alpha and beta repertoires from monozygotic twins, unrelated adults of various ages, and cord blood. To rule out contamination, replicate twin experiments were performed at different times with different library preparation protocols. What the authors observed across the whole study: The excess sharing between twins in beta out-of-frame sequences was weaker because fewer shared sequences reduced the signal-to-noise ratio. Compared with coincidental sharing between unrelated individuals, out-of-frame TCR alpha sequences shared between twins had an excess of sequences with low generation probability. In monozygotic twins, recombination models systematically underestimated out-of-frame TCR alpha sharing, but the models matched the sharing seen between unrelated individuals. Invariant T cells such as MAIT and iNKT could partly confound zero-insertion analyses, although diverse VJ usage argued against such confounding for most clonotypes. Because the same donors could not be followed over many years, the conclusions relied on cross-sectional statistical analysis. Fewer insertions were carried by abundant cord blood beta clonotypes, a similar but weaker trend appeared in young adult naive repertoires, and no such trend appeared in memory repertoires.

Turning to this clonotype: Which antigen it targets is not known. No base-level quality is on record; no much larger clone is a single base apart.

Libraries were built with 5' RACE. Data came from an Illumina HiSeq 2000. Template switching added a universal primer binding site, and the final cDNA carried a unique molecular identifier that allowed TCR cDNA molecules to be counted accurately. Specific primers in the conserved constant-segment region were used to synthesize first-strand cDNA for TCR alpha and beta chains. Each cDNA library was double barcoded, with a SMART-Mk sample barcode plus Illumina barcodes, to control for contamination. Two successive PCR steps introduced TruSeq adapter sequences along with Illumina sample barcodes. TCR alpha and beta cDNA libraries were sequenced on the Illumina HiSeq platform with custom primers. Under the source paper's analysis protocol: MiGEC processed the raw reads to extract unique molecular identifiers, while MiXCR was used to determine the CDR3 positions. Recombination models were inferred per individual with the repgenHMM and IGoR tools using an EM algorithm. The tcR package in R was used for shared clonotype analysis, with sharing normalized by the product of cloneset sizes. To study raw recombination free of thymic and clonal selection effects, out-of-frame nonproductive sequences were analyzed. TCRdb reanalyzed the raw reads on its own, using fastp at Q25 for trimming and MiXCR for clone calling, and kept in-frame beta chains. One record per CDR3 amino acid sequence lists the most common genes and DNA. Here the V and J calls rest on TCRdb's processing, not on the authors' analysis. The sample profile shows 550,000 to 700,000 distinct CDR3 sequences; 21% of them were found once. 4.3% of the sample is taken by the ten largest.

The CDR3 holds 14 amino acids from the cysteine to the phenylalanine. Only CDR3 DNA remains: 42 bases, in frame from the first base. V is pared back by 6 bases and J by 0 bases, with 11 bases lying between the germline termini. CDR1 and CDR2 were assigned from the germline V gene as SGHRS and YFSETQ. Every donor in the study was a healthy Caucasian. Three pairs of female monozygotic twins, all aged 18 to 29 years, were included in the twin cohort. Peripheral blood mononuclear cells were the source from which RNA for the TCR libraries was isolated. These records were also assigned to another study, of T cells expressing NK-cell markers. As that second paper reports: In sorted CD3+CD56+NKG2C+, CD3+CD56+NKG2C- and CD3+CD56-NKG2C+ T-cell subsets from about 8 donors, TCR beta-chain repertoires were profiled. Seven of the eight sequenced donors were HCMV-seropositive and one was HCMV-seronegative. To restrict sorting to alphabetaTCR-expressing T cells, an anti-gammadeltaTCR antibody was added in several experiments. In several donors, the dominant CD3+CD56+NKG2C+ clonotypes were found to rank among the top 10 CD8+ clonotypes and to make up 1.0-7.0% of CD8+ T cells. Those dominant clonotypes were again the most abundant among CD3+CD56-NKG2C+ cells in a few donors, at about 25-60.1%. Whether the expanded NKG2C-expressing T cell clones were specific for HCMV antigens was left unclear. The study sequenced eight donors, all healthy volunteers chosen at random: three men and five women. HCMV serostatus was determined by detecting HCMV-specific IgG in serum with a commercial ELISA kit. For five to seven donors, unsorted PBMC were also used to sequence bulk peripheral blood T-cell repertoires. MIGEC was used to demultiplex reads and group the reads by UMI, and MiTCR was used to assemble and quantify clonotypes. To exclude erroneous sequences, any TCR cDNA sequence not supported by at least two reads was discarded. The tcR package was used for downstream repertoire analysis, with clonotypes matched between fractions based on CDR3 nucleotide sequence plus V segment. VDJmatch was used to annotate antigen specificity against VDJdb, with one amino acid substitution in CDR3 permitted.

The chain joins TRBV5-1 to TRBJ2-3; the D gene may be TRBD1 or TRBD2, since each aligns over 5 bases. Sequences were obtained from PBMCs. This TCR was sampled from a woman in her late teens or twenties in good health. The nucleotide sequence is TGCGCCAGCACTGGGGGACCCAGCACAGATACGCAGTATTTT. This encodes CASTGGPSTDTQYF.